This TCR beta chain was retrieved from a study of T cells in Graves' hyperthyroidism and ophthalmopathy. Study-wide results and limits: A 13 V-J model separated ophthalmopathy from stable hyperthyroidism. A median around six months before onset, the model predicted ophthalmopathy.

Each diagnosis was grounded in clinical symptoms, serum thyroxine and TRAb, thyroid ultrasound, and orbital computed tomography. Around 10 ml fresh peripheral blood yielded the PBMCs. This clonotype was detected many times. Its specificity is unknown. TCR beta CDR3 regions were amplified from RNA transcripts. The TCR CDR3 was amplified in a first-round RT-PCR using the HTBI primer set. TCRdb reanalysed the multiplex PCR reads using MiXCR and keeps one entry per CDR3 protein. The sample carries 400,000 to 500,000 distinct CDR3 sequences, about 14% recorded once. Germline V gene lookup returns CDR1 MNHEY and CDR2 SMNVEV (reference sequence). V shed 6 bases and J 7 bases; nucleotides not matched to a gene: 8. The CDR3 length is 15 residues.

This receptor was taken from a man between 18 and 29 years old with Graves' ophthalmopathy. The sample was blood. The rearrangement uses TRBV27 and TRBJ2-7; 14 nucleotides line up with TRBD2. CDR3 DNA sequence: TGTGCCAGCAGCCCCGGGACTAGCGGGAGCCGTGAGCAGTACTTC. Translation: CASSPGTSGSREQYF.